This TCR beta chain came from a study of memory CD4+ T cells and cytomegalovirus serostatus. The sort gate was single viable CD3+CD4+CD8-CD45RO+ cells for memory CD4+ T cells. CD4+ T cells were isolated by positive magnetic selection. The method was immunoSEQ multiplex PCR; TCRdb's version includes in-frame clones alone and lacks a portion of them. The sample carries about 100,000 clones, 80% recorded once. Findings and caveats of the study: Of 150 to 200 reported CMV TCRbeta sequences, under 70 were found in memory CD4+ repertoires. The CMV-associated TCR signature appears largely within the CD4+ memory repertoire.

On this clone itself: What it binds is unknown.

What was sequenced was memory CD4+ T cells from blood. The clonotype comes from an adult in good health and CMV-seropositive.

The CDR3 region is CATKGLAGGIEQFF. In nucleotides, the CDR3 is TGTGCCACCAAGGGACTAGCGGGAGGAATTGAGCAGTTCTTC. The rearrangement links TRBV28 to TRBJ2-1, with 15 bases fitting TRBD2. The CDR3 extends over 14 amino acids. Germline V gives CDR1 MDHEN, CDR2 SYDVKM. Germline trimming cut 10 bases from V and 9 bases from J; bases unmatched to any gene: 7.